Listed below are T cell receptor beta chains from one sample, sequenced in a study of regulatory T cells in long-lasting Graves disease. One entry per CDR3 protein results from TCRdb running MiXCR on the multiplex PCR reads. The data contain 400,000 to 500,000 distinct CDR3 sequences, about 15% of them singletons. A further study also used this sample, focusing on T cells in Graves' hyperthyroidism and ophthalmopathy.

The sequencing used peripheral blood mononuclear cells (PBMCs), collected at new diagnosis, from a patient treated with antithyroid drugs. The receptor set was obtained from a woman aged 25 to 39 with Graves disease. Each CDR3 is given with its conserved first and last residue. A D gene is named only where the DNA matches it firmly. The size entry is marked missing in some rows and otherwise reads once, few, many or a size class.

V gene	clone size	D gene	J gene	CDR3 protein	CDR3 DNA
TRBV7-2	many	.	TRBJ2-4	CASSPRPRGSAKNIQYF	TGTGCCAGCAGCCCGCGCCCCAGGGGCTCAGCCAAAAACATTCAGTACTTC
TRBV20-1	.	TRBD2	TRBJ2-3	CSGQAGGTDTQYF	TGCAGTGGTCAGGCGGGAGGGACAGATACGCAGTATTTT
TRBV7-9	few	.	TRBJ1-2	CASSVKAIYGYTF	TGTGCCAGCAGCGTTAAGGCTATCTATGGCTACACCTTC
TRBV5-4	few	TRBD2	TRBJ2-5	CASSLAGGQGETQYF	TGTGCCAGCAGCTTAGCGGGAGGGCAGGGGGAGACCCAGTACTTC
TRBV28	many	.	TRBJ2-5	CASSRETGAQETQYF	TGTGCCAGCAGCCGGGAAACAGGAGCACAAGAGACCCAGTACTTC
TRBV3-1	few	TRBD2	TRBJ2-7	CASSLRLAGHSYEQYF	TGTGCCAGCAGCCTTCGACTAGCGGGCCACTCCTACGAGCAGTACTTC
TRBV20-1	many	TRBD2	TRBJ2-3	CSASREPITDTQYF	TGCAGTGCTTCGCGGGAGCCCATAACAGATACGCAGTATTTT
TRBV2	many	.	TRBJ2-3	CASSSPSGGGFTDTQYF	TGTGCCAGCAGTTCCCCCTCCGGAGGGGGGTTCACAGATACGCAGTATTTT
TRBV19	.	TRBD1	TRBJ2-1	CASSKGQIYNEQFF	TGTGCCAGTAGTAAGGGACAGATCTACAATGAGCAGTTCTTC
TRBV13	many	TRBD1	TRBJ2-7	CASRGTDLSYEQYF	TGTGCCAGCAGAGGGACAGACCTCTCCTACGAGCAGTACTTC
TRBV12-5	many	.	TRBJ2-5	CASGTPRGGGETQYF	TGTGCTAGTGGTACCCCCCGCGGGGGCGGAGAGACCCAGTACTTC
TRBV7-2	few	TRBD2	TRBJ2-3	CASSLPITSGRKPQYF	TGTGCCAGCAGCCTCCCCATCACTAGCGGGAGGAAACCACAGTATTTT
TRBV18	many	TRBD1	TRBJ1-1	CASSLPPNRGTEAFF	TGTGCCAGCTCACTGCCCCCGAACAGGGGTACTGAAGCTTTCTTT
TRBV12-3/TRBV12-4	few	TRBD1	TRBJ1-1	CASSSLTGVTEAFF	TGTGCCAGCAGTTCGCTAACAGGGGTGACTGAAGCTTTCTTT
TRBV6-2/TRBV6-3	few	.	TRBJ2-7	CASSTAAREPRYEQYF	TGTGCCAGCAGTACGGCTGCGCGGGAACCCCGATACGAGCAGTACTTC
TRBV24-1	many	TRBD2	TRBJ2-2	CATSRSSGSTGELFF	TGTGCCACCAGTAGGTCTAGCGGGAGTACCGGGGAGCTGTTTTTT
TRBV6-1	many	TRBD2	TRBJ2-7	CASSPSGNDEQYF	TGTGCCAGCAGCCCTAGCGGGAACGACGAGCAGTACTTC
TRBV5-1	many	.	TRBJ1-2	CASSLESNLANYGYTF	TGCGCCAGCAGCTTGGAATCGAATTTGGCCAACTATGGCTACACCTTC
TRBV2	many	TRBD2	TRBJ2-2	CASESGTNTGELFF	TGTGCCAGCGAGAGCGGGACGAACACCGGGGAGCTGTTTTTT
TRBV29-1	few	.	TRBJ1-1	CSVENTEAFF	TGCAGCGTGGAAAACACTGAAGCTTTCTTT
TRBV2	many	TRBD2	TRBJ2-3	CASIGEGLAGWGDTQYF	TGTGCCAGCATCGGGGAGGGACTAGCGGGATGGGGAGATACGCAGTATTTT
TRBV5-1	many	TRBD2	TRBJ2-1	CASSLSGRAENEQFF	TGCGCCAGCAGTCTTAGCGGGAGGGCCGAAAATGAGCAGTTCTTC
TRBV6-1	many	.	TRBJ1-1	CASSESRGDGTEAFF	TGTGCCAGCAGTGAAAGTCGAGGGGATGGTACTGAAGCTTTCTTT
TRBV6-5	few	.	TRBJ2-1	CASSYVDSYNEQFF	TGTGCCAGCAGTTACGTGGACTCCTACAATGAGCAGTTCTTC
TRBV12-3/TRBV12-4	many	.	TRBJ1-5	CASSTVDQPQHF	TGTGCCAGCTCAACAGTCGATCAGCCCCAGCATTTT
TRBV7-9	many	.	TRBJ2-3	CASSSPGISTDTQYF	TGTGCCAGCAGCTCTCCGGGCATTAGCACAGATACGCAGTATTTT
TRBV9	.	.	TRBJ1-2	CASSVDGRTDYGYTF	TGTGCCAGCAGCGTAGATGGGAGGACGGACTATGGCTACACCTTC
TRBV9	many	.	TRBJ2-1	CASSVRGEKEQFF	TGTGCCAGCAGCGTCAGGGGGGAAAAAGAGCAGTTCTTC
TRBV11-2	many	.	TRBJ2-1	CASSSYPPGASYNEQFF	TGTGCCAGCAGCTCCTACCCACCCGGGGCCTCCTACAATGAGCAGTTCTTC
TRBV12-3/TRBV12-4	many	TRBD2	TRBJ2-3	CASSPTSGSSSTDTQYF	TGTGCCAGCAGTCCGACTAGCGGGTCGTCGAGCACAGATACGCAGTATTTT
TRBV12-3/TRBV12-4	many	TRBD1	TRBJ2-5	CASSFNDREETQYF	TGTGCCAGCAGTTTCAATGACAGGGAAGAGACCCAGTACTTC
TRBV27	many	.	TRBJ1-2	CASSETNREDYGYTF	TGTGCCAGCAGTGAAACGAACAGGGAGGACTATGGCTACACCTTC
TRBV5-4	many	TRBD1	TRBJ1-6	CASSNQDRRNSPLHF	TGTGCCAGCAGCAACCAGGACAGGAGAAATTCACCCCTCCACTTT
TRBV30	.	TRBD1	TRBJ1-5	CASKTGVNQPQHF	TGTGCCAGTAAGACAGGGGTCAATCAGCCCCAGCATTTT
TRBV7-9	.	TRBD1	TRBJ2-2	CASRARQGTNTGELFF	TGTGCCAGCAGGGCCAGACAGGGAACGAACACCGGGGAGCTGTTTTTT
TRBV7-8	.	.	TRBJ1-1	CASSHSRGAGEAFF	TGTGCCAGCAGCCACAGCCGGGGGGCTGGTGAAGCTTTCTTT
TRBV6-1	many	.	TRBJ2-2	CASSEGSRYQRLSTGELFF	TGTGCCAGCAGTGAAGGAAGTCGCTACCAGCGTCTGAGCACCGGGGAGCTGTTTTTT
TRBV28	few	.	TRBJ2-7	CASSFGSRVGSYEQYF	TGTGCCAGCAGTTTTGGAAGTAGGGTGGGGTCCTACGAGCAGTACTTC
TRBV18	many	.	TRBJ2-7	CASSPSEAYEQYF	TGTGCCAGCTCACCCAGTGAGGCCTACGAGCAGTACTTC
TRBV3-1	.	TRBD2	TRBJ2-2	CASSSRLAGRGELFF	TGTGCCAGCAGCTCAAGACTAGCGGGGCGCGGGGAGCTGTTTTTT
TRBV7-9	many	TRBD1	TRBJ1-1	CASSPTGTVNTEAFF	TGTGCCAGCAGCCCCACCGGGACAGTGAACACTGAAGCTTTCTTT
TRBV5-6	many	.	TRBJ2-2	CASSPLEPALVAGELFF	TGTGCCAGCAGTCCACTTGAGCCAGCACTCGTCGCCGGGGAGCTGTTTTTT
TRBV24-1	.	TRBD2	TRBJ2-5	CATSDLGLGVGGETQYF	TGTGCCACCAGTGATTTGGGACTAGGGGTCGGGGGAGAGACCCAGTACTTC
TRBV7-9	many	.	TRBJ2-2	CASSFYRDTGELFF	TGTGCCAGCAGCTTCTACAGGGACACCGGGGAGCTGTTTTTT
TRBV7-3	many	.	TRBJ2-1	CASSLRGSGEQFF	TGTGCCAGCAGCTTAAGGGGTAGTGGTGAGCAGTTCTTC
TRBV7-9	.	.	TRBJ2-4	CASSFGLDAKAKNIQYF	TGTGCCAGCAGCTTTGGGCTAGACGCTAAGGCCAAAAACATTCAGTACTTC
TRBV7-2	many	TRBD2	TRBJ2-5	CASSSGTSGSWETQYF	TGTGCCAGCAGCTCCGGGACTAGCGGGAGTTGGGAGACCCAGTACTTC
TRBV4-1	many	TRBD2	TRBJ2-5	CASSQDGTSSGQTQYF	TGCGCCAGCAGCCAAGATGGGACTAGCTCCGGACAGACCCAGTACTTC
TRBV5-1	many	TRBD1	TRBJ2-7	CASGQGFQSYEQYF	TGCGCCAGCGGACAGGGGTTTCAGTCCTACGAGCAGTACTTC
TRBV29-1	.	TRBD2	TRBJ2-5	CSVELLAGVLQETQYF	TGCAGCGTTGAACTTCTAGCGGGAGTCCTCCAAGAGACCCAGTACTTC
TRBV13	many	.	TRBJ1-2	CASSLNRNYGYTF	TGTGCCAGCAGCCTAAACAGGAACTATGGCTACACCTTC
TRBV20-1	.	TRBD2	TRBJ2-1	CSARLAGGADNEQFF	TGCAGTGCTAGACTAGCGGGAGGCGCCGACAATGAGCAGTTCTTC
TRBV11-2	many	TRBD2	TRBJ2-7	CASSHGGGRPYEQYF	TGTGCCAGCAGCCACGGCGGGGGGAGACCATACGAGCAGTACTTC
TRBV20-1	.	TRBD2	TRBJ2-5	CSAPPEGLAGGPWETQYF	TGCAGTGCTCCTCCGGAGGGACTAGCGGGAGGGCCGTGGGAGACCCAGTACTTC
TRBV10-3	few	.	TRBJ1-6	CAISGTRGGNSPLHF	TGTGCCATCAGTGGCACAAGGGGGGGGAATTCACCCCTCCACTTT
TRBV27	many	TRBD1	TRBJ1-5	CASSPRDRALAAQHF	TGTGCCAGCAGTCCAAGAGACAGGGCCTTAGCGGCCCAGCATTTT
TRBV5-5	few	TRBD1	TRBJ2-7	CASSLDFGTASYEQYF	TGTGCCAGCAGCTTAGATTTCGGGACAGCCTCCTACGAGCAGTACTTC